Shown below are 26 T cell receptor beta chains from a single sample sequenced in a study of CD8 T cells in Susac syndrome. Random hexamers were used to reverse transcribe 0.5 to 1 ug of RNA. TCRdb called the immunoSEQ multiplex PCR reads again in MiXCR, with one record for every CDR3 protein. The data hold about 150,000 distinct CDR3 sequences, with more than 90% observed a single time. Sequenced sample: CD4+ T cells from PBMCs. The receptors stem from a human donor with Susac syndrome.

The chain couples TRBV20-1 to TRBJ1-5; no reliable D call. V was trimmed by 1 base and J by 3 bases, leaving 7 bases between them. The CDR3 has 13 residues. The germline gives CDR1 DFQATT, CDR2 SNEGSKA (reference sequence). The CDR3, as DNA: TGCAGTGCTAGAGCGGGCAACAATCAGCCCCAGCATTTT. Translating it yields CSARAGNNQPQHF.

The chain carries TRBV20-1 and TRBJ2-7; TRBD2 aligns across 9 bases. This CDR3 region has 15 residues. V shed 0 bases and J 2 bases; nucleotides not matched to a gene: 5. CDR1 is DFQATT and CDR2 is SNEGSKA in the germline V gene (reference sequence). This CDR3 reads CSARDLSGGPYEQYF. CDR3 bases: TGCAGTGCTAGAGACCTTAGCGGGGGACCCTACGAGCAGTACTTC.

The chain has TRBV5-1 and TRBJ2-1, with 9 nucleotides matching TRBD2. The junction had 4 bases not matched to a gene; V was cut back by 0 bases and J by 6 bases. Germline V gene sequence: CDR1 SGHRS, CDR2 YFSETQ. The CDR3 loop spans 15 amino acids. The CDR3, as DNA: TGCGCCAGCAGCTTGGGTAGCGGGAGCCTCAATGAGCAGTTCTTC. The encoded protein is CASSLGSGSLNEQFF.

Only a few counts were recorded for this clonotype. The CDR3 nucleotides are TGCAGTGCCCTGAGAGCCGCGGGAGGCGCAGATACGCAGTATTTT. It encodes CSALRAAGGADTQYF. V and J are TRBV20-1 and TRBJ2-3; the match to TRBD2 covers 8 bases. Germline CDR1 DFQATT, CDR2 SNEGSKA (reference sequence). The CDR3 spans 15 residues. Germline trimming cut 6 bases from V and 4 bases from J; bases unmatched to any gene: 12.

The chain joins TRBV12-5 to TRBJ2-2; either TRBD1 or TRBD2 may supply D (5 bases each). This CDR3 contains 16 residues. V was trimmed by 5 bases and J by 4 bases, leaving 17 bases between them. Germline CDR1 is LGHNT and CDR2 is FRNRAP. The chain's CDR3 is CASGQGIGATTGELFF. In nucleotides, the CDR3 is TGTGCTAGTGGTCAAGGGATCGGGGCAACCACCGGGGAGCTGTTTTTT.

The V gene is TRBV18, the J gene TRBJ1-2; tentative D call: TRBD1 (5 bases). V shed 3 bases and J shed 5 bases, with 16 bases lying between them. CDR1 and CDR2 (germline): KGHSH, LQKENI. This CDR3 has 15 amino acids. The CDR3 nucleotides read TGTGCCAGCTCACCTGGTATTGGGGCTGAATATGGCTACACCTTC. Amino acids: CASSPGIGAEYGYTF.

V usage is TRBV5-6 and J usage is TRBJ2-1; D not certain. The germline CDR1 and CDR2 sequences are SGHDT and YYEEEE. The CDR3 has 11 amino acids. V was shortened by 1 base and J by 14 bases, with 10 bases between the two germline ends. The CDR3 region has the DNA TGTGCCAGCAGCTTGTTCCAGGAAGAGTTCTTC. It is translated as CASSLFQEEFF.

This clonotype was detected once. V is TRBV7-9 and J is TRBJ2-3; D not certain. V lost 0 bases and J 5 bases, leaving 6 bases between the germline ends. This CDR3 contains 13 residues. Germline V CDR1 and CDR2: SEHNR, FQNEAQ (reference sequence). The CDR3 loop reads CASSLALGDTQYF. CDR3 coding DNA: TGTGCCAGCAGCTTAGCTCTGGGAGATACGCAGTATTTT.

The chain couples TRBV7-9 to TRBJ2-7; D unclear. V lost 5 bases, J lost 4 bases, and 15 bases lay in between. CDR1 SEHNR and CDR2 FQNEAQ come from the germline V gene (reference sequence). There are 14 residues in the CDR3. CDR3 coding DNA: TGTGCCAGCAGCAACTTCGAGGTGTTGTACGAGCAGTACTTC. Residues: CASSNFEVLYEQYF.

The J gene is TRBJ1-2, the V gene TRBV29-1; a weak D match, TRBD1 (5 bases). Germline V gene data show CDR1 as SQVTM and CDR2 as ANQGSEA. The length of the CDR3 is 15 residues. Trimming took off 7 bases at V and 1 base at J, with 19 bases between the two ends. Here the CDR3 reads CSAVPGDRGNYGYTF. In nucleotides, the CDR3 is TGCAGCGCCGTCCCTGGGGACCGGGGTAACTATGGCTACACCTTC.

The chain recombines TRBV3-1 with TRBJ2-1; no clear D gene. Trimming left V 4 bases short and J 9 bases short, with 10 bases between. The CDR3 runs to 12 residues. Germline loops: CDR1 LGHDT, CDR2 YNNKEL (reference sequence). Here the CDR3 reads CASSLRRSEQFF. The CDR3 DNA is TGTGCCAGCAGCCTTCGGAGATCTGAGCAGTTCTTC.

The genes are TRBV28 and TRBJ2-7; D possibly uses TRBD1 or TRBD2 (6 bases each). CDR3 length equals 14 residues. Germline V CDR1 and CDR2: MDHEN, SYDVKM. V lost 5 bases, J lost 2 bases, and 13 bases lay in between. CDR3 nucleotides: TGTGCCAGCAGTCCCGGGGGCAGACCCTACGAGCAGTACTTC. It yields the protein CASSPGGRPYEQYF.

This chain connects TRBV9 to TRBJ1-2; D is undetermined. Germline V gives CDR1 SGDLS, CDR2 YYNGEE. This CDR3 has 16 residues. Trimming removed 0 bases at V and 4 bases at J, with 16 bases between. In DNA, the CDR3 is TGTGCCAGCAGCGTAGGCCCCACCGTGACCACCTATGGCTACACCTTC. Translated: CASSVGPTVTTYGYTF.

The J gene is TRBJ2-7, the V gene TRBV7-9; D is ambiguous. Germline values: CDR1 SEHNR, CDR2 FQNEAQ (reference sequence). The germline V and J ends were trimmed by 0 bases and 3 bases, with 9 bases remaining between them. The length of the CDR3 is 14 residues. Here the CDR3 DNA reads TGTGCCAGCAGCTTAGCGGGGTCGCTCTACGAGCAGTACTTC. This encodes CASSLAGSLYEQYF.

The chain uses TRBV28 and TRBJ1-2, with D tentatively TRBD1 (6 bases). Germline CDR1 is MDHEN and CDR2 is SYDVKM. This CDR3 is built from 12 residues. V was clipped by 5 bases and J by 4 bases, with 8 bases between them. The CDR3, as DNA: TGTGCCAGCAGTGCGGGGGCCTATGGCTACACCTTC. Translating gives CASSAGAYGYTF.

The rearrangement uses TRBV2 and TRBJ1-1, with TRBD1 matching over 7 bases. CDR1 SNHLY and CDR2 FYNNEI come from the germline V gene. The CDR3 has 12 residues. Germline trimming cut 2 bases from V and 8 bases from J; bases unmatched to any gene: 2. The CDR3 bases are TGTGCCAGCAGTGAACTGGACAGGGAAGCTTTCTTT. It specifies CASSELDREAFF.

The gene calls are TRBV12-3 or TRBV12-4 and TRBJ2-5; 8 nucleotides match TRBD2. This CDR3 has 15 amino acids. Unmatched junction bases numbered 11, after V lost 6 bases and J lost 5 bases. As DNA, the CDR3 is TGTGCCAGCAGCCCCATAGCGGGGTCGGGGGAGACCCAGTACTTC. This encodes CASSPIAGSGETQYF.

This clonotype was seen a single time. The rearrangement uses TRBV15 and TRBJ2-5; D not certain. Trimming pared 0 bases from V and 8 bases from J, leaving 13 bases between. Germline values: CDR1 LNHNV, CDR2 YYDKDF (reference sequence). The CDR3 runs 14 residues. The CDR3 region has the DNA TGTGCCACCAGCAGAGATTCAGACGGGCATACCCAGTACTTC. Amino acid sequence: CATSRDSDGHTQYF.

The chain combines TRBV7-9 with TRBJ2-3; the D call may be TRBD1 or TRBD2 (5 bases each). The germline V and J ends were trimmed by 4 bases and 1 base, with 12 bases remaining between them. The CDR3 totals 15 residues. Germline loops: CDR1 SEHNR, CDR2 FQNEAQ (reference sequence). The CDR3 loop reads CASSSLGRGTDTQYF. DNA for the CDR3: TGTGCCAGCAGCTCGCTGGGGCGGGGCACAGATACGCAGTATTTT.

This clonotype has only one observation. Here the CDR3 DNA reads TGCAGTGCTAGAGATTCCGCCCCCACTAGCGTCGAGACCCAGTACTTC. Protein: CSARDSAPTSVETQYF. This chain uses TRBV20-1 with TRBJ2-5, with 7 bases aligning to TRBD2. Germline V gives CDR1 DFQATT, CDR2 SNEGSKA (reference sequence). The CDR3 is made up of 16 amino acids. J lost 5 bases, V lost 0 bases, and 12 bases had no gene match.

This clonotype was recorded once. The V and J genes are TRBV28 and TRBJ1-4, with D possibly matching TRBD1 (6 bases). CDR3 length: 16 residues. Germline V gene data show CDR1 as MDHEN and CDR2 as SYDVKM. V lost 7 bases to trimming and J lost 7 bases, with 22 bases between them. CDR3 loop: CASTSSGRGGREKLFF. In DNA, the CDR3 is TGTGCCAGCACCTCCTCGGGCAGGGGCGGGCGTGAAAAACTGTTTTTT.

The V gene is TRBV15, the J gene TRBJ1-4; D is undetermined. The CDR3 has 11 residues. V dropped 5 bases and J dropped 10 bases, with 8 bases sitting between them. Germline assignment: CDR1 LNHNV and CDR2 YYDKDF (reference sequence). The CDR3 coding sequence is TGTGCCACCAGCCCGGACGGAAAACTGTTTTTT. Amino acid sequence: CATSPDGKLFF.

J is TRBJ2-3 and V is TRBV10-3, with TRBD1 matching over 8 bases. The CDR3 is 12 residues long. CDR1 ENHRY and CDR2 SYGVKD come from the germline V gene. J gave up 4 bases and V 10 bases, and 4 bases lay outside the gene matches. CDR3 amino acids: CATGTGADTQYF. The CDR3 DNA reads TGTGCCACCGGGACAGGAGCAGATACGCAGTATTTT.

As to this clonotype: The junction shows a germline mismatch at one end, possibly a read error. This rearrangement joins TRBV3-1 to TRBJ2-7; 10 bases are shared with TRBD2. The germline CDR1 and CDR2 sequences are LGHDT and YNNKEL (reference sequence). The CDR3 totals 13 residues. CDR3 sequence: CASRQAGGNEQYF. The CDR3 coding sequence is TGTGCCAGCAGACAAGCGGGAGGGAACGAGCAGTACTTC.

The J gene is TRBJ2-7, the V gene TRBV21-1; TRBD1 was called by the table and not checked on the DNA. TRBV21-1 is recorded as a pseudogene. The CDR3 loop spans 16 amino acids. CDR3 DNA: TGTGCCAGCAGCAAAGGGTGGGGGTCGATCCGTCAGGAGCAGTACTTC. Translated, it gives CASSKGWGSIRQEQYF.

This sequence joins TRBV25-1 and TRBJ1-2, with a weak D call TRBD1 (5 bases). In germline, CDR1 is MGHDK, CDR2 SYGVNS. The CDR3 length is 14 residues. V lost 2 bases to trimming and J lost 7 bases, with 14 bases between them. The CDR3 loop reads CASSEGLGQGGYTF. The CDR3 bases are TGTGCCAGCAGTGAAGGGCTGGGGCAGGGTGGCTACACCTTC.